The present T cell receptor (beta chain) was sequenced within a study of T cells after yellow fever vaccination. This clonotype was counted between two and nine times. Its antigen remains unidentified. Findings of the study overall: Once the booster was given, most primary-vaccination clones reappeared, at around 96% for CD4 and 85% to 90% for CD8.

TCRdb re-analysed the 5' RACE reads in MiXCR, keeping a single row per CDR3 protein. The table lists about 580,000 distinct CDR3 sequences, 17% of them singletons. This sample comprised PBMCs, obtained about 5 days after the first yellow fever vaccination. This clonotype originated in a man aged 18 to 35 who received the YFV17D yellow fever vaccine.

CDR3 bases: TGCGCCAGCAGCTTGGCCCCACAGGGGGCAGACGAGCAGTACTTC. Protein product: CASSLAPQGADEQYF. The rearrangement links TRBV5-1 to TRBJ2-7; 9 nucleotides match TRBD1. Germline values: CDR1 SGHRS, CDR2 YFSETQ. V lost 0 bases and J lost 5; bases outside the gene matches: 6. This CDR3 region has 15 residues.